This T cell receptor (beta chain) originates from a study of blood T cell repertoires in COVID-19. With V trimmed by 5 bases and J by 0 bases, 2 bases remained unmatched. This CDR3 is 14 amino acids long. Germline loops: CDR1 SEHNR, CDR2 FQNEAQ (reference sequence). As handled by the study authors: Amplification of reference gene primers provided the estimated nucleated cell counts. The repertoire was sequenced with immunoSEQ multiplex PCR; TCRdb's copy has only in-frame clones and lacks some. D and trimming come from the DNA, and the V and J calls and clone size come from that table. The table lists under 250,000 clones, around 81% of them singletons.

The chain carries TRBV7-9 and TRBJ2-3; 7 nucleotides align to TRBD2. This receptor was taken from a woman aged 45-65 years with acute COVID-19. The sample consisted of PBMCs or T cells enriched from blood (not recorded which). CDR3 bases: TGTGCCAGCAGCCATAGCGGGAGCACAGATACGCAGTATTTT. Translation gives CASSHSGSTDTQYF.